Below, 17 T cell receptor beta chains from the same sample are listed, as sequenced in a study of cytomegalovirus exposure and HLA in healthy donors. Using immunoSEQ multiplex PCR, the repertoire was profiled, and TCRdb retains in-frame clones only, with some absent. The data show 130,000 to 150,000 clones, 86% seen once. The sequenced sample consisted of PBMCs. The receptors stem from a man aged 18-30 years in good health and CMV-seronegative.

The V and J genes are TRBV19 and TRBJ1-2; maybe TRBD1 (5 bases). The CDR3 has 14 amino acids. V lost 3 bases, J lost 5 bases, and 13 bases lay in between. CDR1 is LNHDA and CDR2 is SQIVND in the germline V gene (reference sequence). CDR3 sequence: CASSIWGTDYGYTF. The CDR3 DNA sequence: TGTGCCAGTAGTATCTGGGGCACCGATTATGGCTACACCTTC.

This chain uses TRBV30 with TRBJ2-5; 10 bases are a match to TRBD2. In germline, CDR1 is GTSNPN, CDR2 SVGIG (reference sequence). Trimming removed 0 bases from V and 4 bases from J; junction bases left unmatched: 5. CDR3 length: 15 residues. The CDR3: CAWSVASGSSETQYF. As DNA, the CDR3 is TGTGCCTGGAGTGTAGCTAGCGGGAGCTCAGAGACCCAGTACTTC. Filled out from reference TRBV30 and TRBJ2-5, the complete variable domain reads SQTIHQWPATLVQPVGSPLSLECTVEGTSNPNLYWYRQAAGRGLQLLFYSVGIGQISSEVPQNLSASRPQDRQFILSSKKLLLSDSGFYLCAWSVASGSSETQYFGPGTRLLVL.

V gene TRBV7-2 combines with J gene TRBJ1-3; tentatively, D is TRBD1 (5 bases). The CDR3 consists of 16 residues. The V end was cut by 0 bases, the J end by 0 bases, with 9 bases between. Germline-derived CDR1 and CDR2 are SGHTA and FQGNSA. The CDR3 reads CASSLAQASSGNTIYF. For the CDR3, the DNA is TGTGCCAGCAGCTTAGCACAGGCGAGCTCTGGAAACACCATATATTTT.

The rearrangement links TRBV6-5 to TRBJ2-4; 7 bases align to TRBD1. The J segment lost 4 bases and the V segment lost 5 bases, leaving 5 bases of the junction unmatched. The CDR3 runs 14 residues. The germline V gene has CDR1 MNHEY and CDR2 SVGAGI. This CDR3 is CASSQGGQKNIQYF. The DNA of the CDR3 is TGTGCCAGCAGTCAAGGGGGACAGAAAAACATTCAGTACTTC.

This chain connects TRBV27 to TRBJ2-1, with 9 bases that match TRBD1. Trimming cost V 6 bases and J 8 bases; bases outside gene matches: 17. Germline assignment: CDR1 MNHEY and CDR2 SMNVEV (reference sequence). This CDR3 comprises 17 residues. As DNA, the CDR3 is TGTGCCAGCAGACCCACCCCCACAGGGGGCTATGTCGATGAGCAGTTCTTC. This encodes CASRPTPTGGYVDEQFF.

The CDR3, as DNA: TGTGCCAGCAGCTTAATGGGGGGGAATTCACCCCTCCACTTT. It codes for CASSLMGGNSPLHF. J is TRBJ1-6 and V is TRBV11-3; TRBD1 is a possible D gene (5 bases). The CDR3 runs to 14 residues. V gave up 2 bases and J gave up 7 bases, with 9 bases separating them. The germline V gene encodes CDR1 SGHNT and CDR2 YENEEA.

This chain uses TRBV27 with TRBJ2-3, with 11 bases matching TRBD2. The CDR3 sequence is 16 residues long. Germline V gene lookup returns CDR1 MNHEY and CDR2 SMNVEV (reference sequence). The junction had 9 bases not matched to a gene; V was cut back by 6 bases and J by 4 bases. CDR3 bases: TGTGCCAGCAGCCCCACTAGCGGGAGTTCGCCAGATACGCAGTATTTT. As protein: CASSPTSGSSPDTQYF.

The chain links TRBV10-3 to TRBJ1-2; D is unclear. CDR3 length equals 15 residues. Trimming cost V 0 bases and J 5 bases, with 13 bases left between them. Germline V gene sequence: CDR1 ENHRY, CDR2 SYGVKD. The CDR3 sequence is CAISESATQLYGYTF. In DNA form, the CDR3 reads TGTGCCATCAGTGAGTCGGCGACACAGTTGTATGGCTACACCTTC.

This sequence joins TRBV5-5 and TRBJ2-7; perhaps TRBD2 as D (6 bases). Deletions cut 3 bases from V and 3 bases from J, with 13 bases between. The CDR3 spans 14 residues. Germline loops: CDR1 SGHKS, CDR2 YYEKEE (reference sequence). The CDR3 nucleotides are TGTGCCAGCAGCTCGGAGGGAGGCGGCTACGAGCAGTACTTC. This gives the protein CASSSEGGGYEQYF.

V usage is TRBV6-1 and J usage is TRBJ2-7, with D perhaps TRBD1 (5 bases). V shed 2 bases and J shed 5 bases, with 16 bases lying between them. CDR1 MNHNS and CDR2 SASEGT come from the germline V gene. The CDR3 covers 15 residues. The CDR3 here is CASSEIVGDWNEQYF. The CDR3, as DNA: TGTGCCAGCAGTGAAATTGTAGGGGATTGGAACGAGCAGTACTTC.

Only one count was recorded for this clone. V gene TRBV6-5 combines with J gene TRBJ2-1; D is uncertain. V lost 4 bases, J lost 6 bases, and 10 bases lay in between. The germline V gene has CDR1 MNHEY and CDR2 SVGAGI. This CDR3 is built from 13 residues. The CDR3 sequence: CASSLREFNEQFF. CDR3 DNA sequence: TGTGCCAGCAGTTTGAGAGAATTCAATGAGCAGTTCTTC.

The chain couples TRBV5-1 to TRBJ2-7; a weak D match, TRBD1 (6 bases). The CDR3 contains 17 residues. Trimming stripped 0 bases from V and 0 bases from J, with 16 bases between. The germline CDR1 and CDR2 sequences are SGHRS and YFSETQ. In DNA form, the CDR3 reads TGCGCCAGCAGCTTGGTCGGGACATCCGAACGCTCCTACGAGCAGTACTTC. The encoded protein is CASSLVGTSERSYEQYF.

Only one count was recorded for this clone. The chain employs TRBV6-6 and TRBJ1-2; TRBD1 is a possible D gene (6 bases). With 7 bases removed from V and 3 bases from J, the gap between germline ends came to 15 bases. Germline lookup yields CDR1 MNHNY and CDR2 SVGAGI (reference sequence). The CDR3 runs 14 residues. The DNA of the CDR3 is TGTGCCAGCAATGACGCAGGGGCGTACTATGGCTACACCTTC. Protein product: CASNDAGAYYGYTF.

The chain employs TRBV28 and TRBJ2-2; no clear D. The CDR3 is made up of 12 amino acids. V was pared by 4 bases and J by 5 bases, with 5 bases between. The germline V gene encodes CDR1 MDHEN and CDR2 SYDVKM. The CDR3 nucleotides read TGTGCCAGCAGTTCCCGTACCGGGGAGCTGTTTTTT. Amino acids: CASSSRTGELFF.

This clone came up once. The CDR3: CASSVGPGGPGELFF. CDR3 nucleotides: TGTGCCAGCAGCGTAGGACCAGGGGGCCCCGGGGAGCTGTTTTTT. The chain recombines TRBV9 with TRBJ2-2, with 8 bases matching TRBD1. In germline, CDR1 is SGDLS, CDR2 YYNGEE. J was trimmed by 6 bases and V by 0 bases; bases with no gene match: 4. The CDR3 length is 15 residues.

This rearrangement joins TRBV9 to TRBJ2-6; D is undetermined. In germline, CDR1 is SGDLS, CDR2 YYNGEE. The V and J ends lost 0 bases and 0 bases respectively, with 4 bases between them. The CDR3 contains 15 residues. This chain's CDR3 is CASSVVGSGANVLTF. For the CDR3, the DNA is TGTGCCAGCAGCGTAGTCGGCTCTGGGGCCAACGTCCTGACTTTC.

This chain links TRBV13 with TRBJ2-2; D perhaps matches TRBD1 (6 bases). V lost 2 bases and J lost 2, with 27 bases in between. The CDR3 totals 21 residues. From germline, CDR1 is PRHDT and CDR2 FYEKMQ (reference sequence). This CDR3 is CASSLSSGDKGPRENTGELFF. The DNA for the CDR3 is TGTGCCAGCAGCTTAAGTTCCGGGGACAAGGGACCCAGGGAAAACACCGGGGAGCTGTTTTTT.